This T cell receptor (beta chain) stems from a study of graft-versus-host responses after intestinal transplantation (dated by TCRdb to the early 2020s). Concerning the study at large: Multivisceral, liver-intestinal, or isolated intestinal transplants were received by the recipients. Rather than being sequenced by the commercial service, samples from a few later patients were sequenced in-house on an Illumina MiSeq and processed with MiXCR. Anti-thymocyte globulin induction was given to all recipients, followed by maintenance tacrolimus and steroids for approximately three years. A peak of at least 4% donor T cells among recipient peripheral blood mononuclear cells was the definition used for donor T cell macrochimerism. Alloreactive clones were identified by sequencing pre-transplant mixed lymphocyte reaction products and comparing them with unstimulated pre-transplant donor and recipient T cells. A cohort of fewer than 25 intestinal transplant recipients, including one retransplant, was enrolled, and a few patients lacking pretransplant specimens were excluded. Bulk TCR-beta CDR3 sequencing was used to track graft-versus-host and host-versus-graft alloreactive T cell clones in the graft, circulation and bone marrow after intestinal transplantation. Beyond this particular receptor, the publication reports: Patients with donor T cell macrochimerism had high GvH to HvG T cell clonal ratios in their allografts. Early after transplant, peak levels of circulating GvH clones were found to be associated with declines in HvG clones. GvH clones were found in recipient bone marrow, and some of the GvH clones appeared earlier in ileal mucosa or blood, which is consistent with an intestinal mucosal origin. The relatively low number and heterogeneity of intestinal transplant patients limited the conclusions.

The sample's time point label, in plain terms: cells obtained before transplantation from donor or recipient. CD3+CD4+ and CD3+CD8+ populations were FACS-sorted from unstimulated pre-transplant donor and recipient cells taken from spleen or lymph nodes. A note on this clone: Its cognate antigen has yet to be identified. Within one base of it there is no much larger clone, and no base qualities were kept.

The CDR3 goes from the cysteine to the phenylalanine over 14 residues. Of the read, only the CDR3 DNA is kept; its 42 bases are in frame from base 1. Trimming accounts for 4 bases at V and 5 bases at J, while the number of junction bases matched to no gene is 6. Reading the germline V gene gives CDR1 SGDLS and CDR2 YYNGEE. The library was produced with the immunoSEQ multiplex PCR assay. In most patients, genomic DNA was isolated using the Qiagen DNeasy Blood and Tissue Kit and sent frozen to Adaptive Biotechnologies for TCR sequencing. For most patients, high-throughput TCR-beta CDR3 sequencing of genomic DNA was performed by Adaptive Biotechnologies. The paper's data handling went like this. Adaptive's ImmunoSEQ software supplied the TCR sequencing data for more than 15 patients, while MiXCR and VDJtools were used to process a few other patients. CD4 versus CD8 sorting errors were corrected by removing sequences found in both subsets at a frequency ratio below 5:1. CDR3 nucleotide sequences shared between donor and recipient were removed because their origin could not be assigned. To be classed as alloreactive, a clone needed at least 2-fold expansion over unstimulated cells and a minimum CFSE-low frequency of 0.002% (template counts) or 0.001% (read counts). Mappable clones were those detected in sequenced pre-transplant spleen, lymph node, or MLR CFSE-low populations of the donor or recipient. Cumulative frequency of alloreactive clones was calculated as a percentage of all sequences weighted by copy number. The source is immuneACCESS, and TCRdb retained only in-frame sequences with V and J called. Part of the clones is not carried over; for the studies checked, unresolved V genes explain less than half of this, and the remainder is unexplained. V, J and clone size are taken as reported in that table, and D and trimming were inferred from the DNA itself. This sample has 45,000 to 60,000 clones in its table, and 85% to 95% of those were observed once. The ten biggest clones cover under 0.3% of the sample.

This TCR was recovered from a human donor who was the organ donor for an intestinal transplant. The source material was unstimulated CD8+ T cells sorted from spleen or lymph node cells, sampled before transplant. The sequence is built from TRBV9 and TRBJ1-5; 7 bases in the junction line up with TRBD1. The CDR3 region has the sequence CASSQTGSDQPQHF. The DNA sequence is as follows: TGTGCCAGCAGCCAGACAGGGTCTGATCAGCCCCAGCATTTT. With all but the CDR3 taken from the reference TRBV9 and TRBJ1-5 genes, the full variable domain is: DSGVTQTPKHLITATGQRVTLRCSPRSGDLSVYWYQQSLDQGLQFLIQYYNGEERAKGNILERFSAQQFPDLHSELNLSSLELGDSALYFCASSQTGSDQPQHFGDGTRLSIL.